The 28 T cell receptor beta chains listed next were all sequenced from one sample in a study of T cells in Graves' hyperthyroidism and ophthalmopathy. The investigators amplified TCR beta CDR3 regions from RNA transcripts. A first-round RT-PCR of the TCR CDR3 used the HTBI primer set. MiXCR was run by TCRdb on the multiplex PCR reads, yielding one entry per CDR3 protein. The table shows some 420,000 distinct CDR3 sequences, with roughly 13% occurring only once. Sequencing input: blood. These receptors all come from a woman in her late teens or twenties with Graves' hyperthyroidism.

This chain uses TRBV20-1 with TRBJ2-1; 10 positions match TRBD2. Germline CDR1 reads DFQATT; CDR2 reads SNEGSKA (reference sequence). The V and J ends lost 0 bases and 11 bases, in that order; junction bases with no gene match: 10. CDR3 length: 15 residues. The CDR3 DNA follows: TGCAGTGCTAGAGATAGCCTAGCGGGAGTGGCTAAGCAGTTCTTC. Amino acid sequence: CSARDSLAGVAKQFF.

This chain joins TRBV9 and TRBJ2-6, with 8 bases matching TRBD1. V was pared by 0 bases and J by 0 bases, with 8 bases of the junction left unmatched. The germline V gene encodes CDR1 SGDLS and CDR2 YYNGEE. The CDR3 spans 19 residues. The CDR3 DNA is TGTGCCAGCAGCGTAGACGTCAGGGGGCCCTACTCTGGGGCCAACGTCCTGACTTTC. The encoded protein is CASSVDVRGPYSGANVLTF.

The chain is built from TRBV29-1 and TRBJ1-1; 10 bases agree with TRBD1. V dropped 5 bases and J dropped 1; count of bases not matched to a gene: 4. CDR1 is SQVTM, CDR2 ANQGSEA, per germline. This CDR3 contains 14 residues. The CDR3 loop reads CSVRTGGSNTEAFF. The CDR3 region has the DNA TGCAGCGTTAGGACAGGGGGTTCGAACACTGAAGCTTTCTTT.

This clonotype was detected many times. The chain joins TRBV7-2 to TRBJ1-5, with D uncertain. The CDR3 totals 14 residues. Trimming shortened V by 0 bases and J by 4 bases, and 7 bases separated the two germline ends. CDR1 SGHTA and CDR2 FQGNSA come from the germline V gene. The CDR3 here is CASSLAGPNQPQHF. The CDR3 bases are TGTGCCAGCAGCTTAGCTGGACCAAATCAGCCCCAGCATTTT.

This clonotype was seen at least ten times. The chain uses TRBV18 and TRBJ2-5; perhaps TRBD1 as D (5 bases). The V end was cut by 3 bases, the J end by 1 base, with 9 bases between. CDR1 is KGHSH and CDR2 is LQKENI in the germline V gene. The length of the CDR3 is 14 residues. The CDR3 loop reads CASSPGRAQETQYF. In DNA form, the CDR3 reads TGTGCCAGCTCACCTGGCAGGGCCCAAGAGACCCAGTACTTC.

In this sample, this clonotype turned up many times. The rearrangement joins TRBV6-4 to TRBJ2-1; 12 nucleotides line up with TRBD1. Trimming took 3 bases from V and 9 from J; bases not matched to a gene: 9. In germline, CDR1 is MRHNA, CDR2 SNTAGT. The CDR3 is 16 amino acids. The CDR3: CASSEQPGQGAFEQFF. Written as DNA, the CDR3 is TGTGCCAGCAGTGAACAACCGGGACAGGGGGCTTTTGAGCAGTTCTTC.

In this sample, this clonotype turned up many times. J is TRBJ1-4 and V is TRBV27; TRBD1 is a possible D gene (6 bases). The germline CDR1 and CDR2 sequences are MNHEY and SMNVEV (reference sequence). The CDR3 runs 16 residues. V dropped 6 bases and J dropped 5 bases, with 19 bases sitting between them. This chain's CDR3 is CASSRMGGASNEKLFF. The DNA for the CDR3 is TGTGCCAGCAGCCGAATGGGGGGGGCGTCAAATGAAAAACTGTTTTTT. The full variable domain, completed using reference TRBV27 and TRBJ1-4, is EAQVTQNPRYLITVTGKKLTVTCSQNMNHEYMSWYRQDPGLGLRQIYYSMNVEVTDKGDVPEGYKVSRKEKRNFPLILESPSPNQTSLYFCASSRMGGASNEKLFFGSGTQLSVL.

This clonotype has ten or more counts. The chain has TRBV9 and TRBJ1-1; D gene ambiguous. The ends were cut back, 3 bases at V and 0 bases at J, with 3 bases in the middle. The CDR3 totals 12 residues. Germline V gene sequence: CDR1 SGDLS, CDR2 YYNGEE. The CDR3 DNA sequence: TGTGCCAGCAGCGGAGTGAACACTGAAGCTTTCTTT. Translated, it gives CASSGVNTEAFF.

This clonotype has only a few counts. The V gene is TRBV6-1, the J gene TRBJ1-5, with unresolved D. The germline V and J ends were trimmed by 1 base and 6 bases, with 7 bases remaining between them. The CDR3 totals 13 residues. Germline values: CDR1 MNHNS, CDR2 SASEGT. CDR3 DNA sequence: TGTGCCAGCAGTGAAGGAGCGGGTCAGCCCCAGCATTTT. It yields the protein CASSEGAGQPQHF.

Only a few counts were recorded for this clonotype. The rearrangement joins TRBV4-1 to TRBJ2-5; 12 positions agree with TRBD2. CDR1 is MGHRA and CDR2 is YSYEKL in the germline V gene. The CDR3 consists of 16 residues. Trimming cost V 3 bases and J 0 bases; bases outside gene matches: 2. The CDR3 is CASSHGTSGYQETQYF. DNA for the CDR3: TGCGCCAGCAGCCACGGGACTAGCGGGTACCAAGAGACCCAGTACTTC.

The chain links TRBV6-1 to TRBJ1-1, with D perhaps matching TRBD1 (5 bases). The V end was cut by 7 bases, the J end by 0 bases, with 18 bases between. The CDR3 is 16 amino acids. The V gene's germline CDR1 is MNHNS and CDR2 SASEGT. As DNA, the CDR3 is TGTGCCAGCAAACTGGGGGGGGTTTCCATGAACACTGAAGCTTTCTTT. Translated, it gives CASKLGGVSMNTEAFF.

This clonotype came up many times. This CDR3 is CASSLGTSGSLDNEQFF. The CDR3 DNA sequence: TGTGCCAGCAGCCTTGGGACTAGCGGGAGTTTGGACAATGAGCAGTTCTTC. The rearrangement links TRBV9 to TRBJ2-1; 14 bases are a match to TRBD2. The CDR3 loop spans 17 amino acids. The junction had 8 bases not matched to a gene; V was cut back by 4 bases and J by 5 bases. The germline V gene encodes CDR1 SGDLS and CDR2 YYNGEE.

This chain connects TRBV2 to TRBJ1-1, with D uncertain. The germline CDR1 and CDR2 sequences are SNHLY and FYNNEI. This CDR3 has 14 residues. V lost 3 bases and J 0 bases, leaving 8 bases between the germline ends. Here the CDR3 reads CASSEQRLNTEAFF. The CDR3 region has the DNA TGTGCCAGCAGTGAGCAGCGATTGAACACTGAAGCTTTCTTT. Full variable domain (outside the CDR3, taken from reference TRBV2 and TRBJ1-1): EPEVTQTPSHQVTQMGQEVILRCVPISNHLYFYWYRQILGQKVEFLVSFYNNEISEKSEIFDDQFSVERPDGSNFTLKIRSTKLEDSAMYFCASSEQRLNTEAFFGQGTRLTVV.

The table lists this clonotype with many counts. V usage is TRBV13 and J usage is TRBJ2-5, with D possibly TRBD2 on 5 matching bases. V was pared by 5 bases and J by 4 bases, with 11 bases between. The CDR3 is 13 residues long. Germline V gives CDR1 PRHDT, CDR2 FYEKMQ (reference sequence). This CDR3 is CASSDNAGETQYF. The CDR3 DNA follows: TGTGCCAGCAGCGATAACGCGGGAGAGACCCAGTACTTC. The complete variable domain, with remaining parts taken from reference TRBV13 and TRBJ2-5, reads AAGVIQSPRHLIKEKRETATLKCYPIPRHDTVYWYQQGPGQDPQFLISFYEKMQSDKGSIPDRFSAQQFSDYHSELNMSSLELGDSALYFCASSDNAGETQYFGPGTRLLVL.

The table lists this clonotype with a few counts. V gene TRBV6-6 combines with J gene TRBJ2-7; D might be TRBD1 (5 bases). V lost 0 bases, J lost 3 bases, and 9 bases lay in between. Germline V CDR1 and CDR2: MNHNY, SVGAGI (reference sequence). The length of the CDR3 is 14 residues. CDR3 region: CASSYSDRFYEQYF. The CDR3, as DNA: TGTGCCAGCAGTTACTCCGACAGATTCTACGAGCAGTACTTC.

This clonotype showed up many times. The J gene is TRBJ2-5, the V gene TRBV29-1; 7 nucleotides match TRBD1. Trimming cost V 4 bases and J 6 bases; bases outside gene matches: 5. Germline assignment: CDR1 SQVTM and CDR2 ANQGSEA. The CDR3 spans 12 residues. This CDR3 reads CSVVGGAQTQYF. The DNA of the CDR3 is TGCAGCGTTGTAGGGGGCGCCCAGACCCAGTACTTC.

This clonotype was seen repeatedly, ten times or more. This chain connects TRBV27 to TRBJ2-3; 10 bases fit TRBD2. The CDR3 spans 17 residues. Germline CDR1 and CDR2: MNHEY and SMNVEV (reference sequence). With V trimmed by 5 bases and J by 6 bases, 14 bases remained unmatched. CDR3 residues: CASSPRPSGSLTDTQYF. Written as DNA, the CDR3 is TGTGCCAGCAGTCCTAGGCCTAGCGGGAGTTTAACGGATACGCAGTATTTT.

This clonotype was seen ten or more times. This chain links TRBV28 with TRBJ1-1; perhaps TRBD1 as D (6 bases). The V gene lost 5 bases and the J gene lost 2 bases, with 12 bases spanning the gap. The CDR3 consists of 14 residues. From germline, CDR1 is MDHEN and CDR2 SYDVKM. The CDR3 sequence: CASSIRDKNTEAFF. The CDR3 DNA sequence: TGTGCCAGCAGTATCCGGGACAAAAACACTGAAGCTTTCTTT.

In this sample, this clonotype turned up many times. The chain recombines TRBV28 with TRBJ2-5; D is possibly TRBD2 (5 bases). V was shortened by 2 bases and J by 5 bases, with 15 bases between the two germline ends. The germline V gene has CDR1 MDHEN and CDR2 SYDVKM. The CDR3 has 15 amino acids. CDR3 residues: CASSLRRAPSETQYF. The CDR3 bases are TGTGCCAGCAGTTTAAGGCGGGCTCCTTCGGAGACCCAGTACTTC.

This clonotype showed up many times. The chain joins TRBV5-1 to TRBJ2-5, with TRBD1 as a possible D gene (5 bases). Trimming took 7 bases from V and 2 from J, leaving 15 bases between them. The CDR3 extends over 14 amino acids. Per the germline V gene, CDR1 is SGHRS and CDR2 is YFSETQ. The CDR3 region is CASFRGPEQETQYF. As DNA, the CDR3 is TGCGCCAGCTTTAGGGGCCCTGAACAAGAGACCCAGTACTTC. The whole variable domain, filled in from reference TRBV5-1 and TRBJ2-5, reads KAGVTQTPRYLIKTRGQQVTLSCSPISGHRSVSWYQQTPGQGLQFLFEYFSETQRNKGNFPGRFSGRQFSNSRSEMNVSTLELGDSALYLCASFRGPEQETQYFGPGTRLLVL.

This chain joins TRBV28 and TRBJ2-5; D is perhaps TRBD2 (5 bases). V lost 3 bases, J lost 2 bases, and 13 bases lay in between. CDR1 MDHEN and CDR2 SYDVKM come from the germline V gene. This CDR3 has 15 amino acids. CDR3 residues: CASSFLRAEQETQYF. DNA for the CDR3: TGTGCCAGCAGTTTTTTGCGAGCGGAGCAAGAGACCCAGTACTTC.

This clonotype was seen repeatedly, ten times or more. The chain joins TRBV6-8 to TRBJ2-7; no definite D call. In germline, CDR1 is MNHGY, CDR2 SAAAGT. Deletions cut 2 bases from V and 0 bases from J, with 14 bases between. The CDR3 runs 16 residues. The CDR3 spells CASSYGNIVSSYEQYF. For the CDR3, the DNA is TGTGCCAGCAGTTACGGCAACATCGTGAGCTCCTACGAGCAGTACTTC.

In this sample, this clonotype turned up a few times. This sequence joins TRBV15 and TRBJ2-1, with 7 bases lining up with TRBD2. Germline CDR1 and CDR2: LNHNV and YYDKDF (reference sequence). Trimming took 4 bases from V and 0 from J; bases not matched to a gene: 6. This CDR3 is built from 16 residues. The DNA of the CDR3 is TGTGCCACCAGCAAAGCGGGACGCACCTCCTACAATGAGCAGTTCTTC. Protein sequence: CATSKAGRTSYNEQFF.

Details on this clonotype: One base away lies a much larger clone, so this may be a sequencing read error. The chain combines TRBV11-2 with TRBJ1-4; D perhaps matches TRBD1 (5 bases). Germline V CDR1 and CDR2: SGHAT, FQNNGV. The CDR3 covers 14 residues. Trimming cost V 4 bases and J 6 bases, with 12 bases left between them. The CDR3 DNA sequence: TGTGCCAGCAGCTACGAGGCGGGGGATGAAAAACTGTTTTTT. It yields the protein CASSYEAGDEKLFF.

V and J are TRBV4-1 and TRBJ1-2; 12 bases match TRBD1. With 4 bases clipped from V and 6 bases from J, the junction kept 9 bases outside the gene matches. Germline CDR1 reads MGHRA; CDR2 reads YSYEKL. The CDR3 spans 16 residues. The CDR3, as DNA: TGCGCCAGCAGCCTCCAGACCGGGACAGGGGGCAATGGCTACACCTTC. Translated, it gives CASSLQTGTGGNGYTF.

This clonotype occurred many times. This chain uses TRBV6-1 with TRBJ2-3, with D tentatively TRBD2 (5 bases). V was shortened by 7 bases and J by 6 bases, with 23 bases between the two germline ends. The CDR3 spans 16 residues. Germline loops: CDR1 MNHNS, CDR2 SASEGT. The CDR3 DNA follows: TGTGCCAGCATACCCCGGGCCTCCTCGCCGGGGGATACGCAGTATTTT. Translating it yields CASIPRASSPGDTQYF.

A few counts support this clonotype. The rearrangement uses TRBV7-2 and TRBJ2-1; D is ambiguous. Germline loops: CDR1 SGHTA, CDR2 FQGNSA. There are 12 residues in the CDR3. The V end lost 2 bases, the J end lost 7 bases, and 6 bases lay between the germline ends. The CDR3 loop reads CASSLMGNEQFF. Written as DNA, the CDR3 is TGTGCCAGCAGCTTAATGGGAAATGAGCAGTTCTTC.

The sample holds many counts of this clonotype. The rearrangement uses TRBV20-1 and TRBJ2-1, with a possible D match to TRBD1 (5 bases). The CDR3 runs 13 residues. Deletions cut 5 bases from V and 4 bases from J, with 12 bases between. Looked up from germline, CDR1 is DFQATT and CDR2 is SNEGSKA (reference sequence). The CDR3: CSARDRTYNEQFF. CDR3 DNA sequence: TGCAGTGCTCGTGACAGAACGTACAATGAGCAGTTCTTC.